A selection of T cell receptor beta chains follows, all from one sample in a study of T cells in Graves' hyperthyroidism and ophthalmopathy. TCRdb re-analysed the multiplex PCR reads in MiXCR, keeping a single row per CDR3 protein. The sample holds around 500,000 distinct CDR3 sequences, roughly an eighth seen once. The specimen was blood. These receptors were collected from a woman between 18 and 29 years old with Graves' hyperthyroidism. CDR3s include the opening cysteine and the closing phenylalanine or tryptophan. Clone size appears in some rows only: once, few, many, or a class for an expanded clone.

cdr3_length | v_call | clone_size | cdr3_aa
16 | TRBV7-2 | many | CASSLVGGMNTGELFF
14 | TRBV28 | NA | CASSRQTNLYEQHF
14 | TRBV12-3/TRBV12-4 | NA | CASTRVVLTGELFF
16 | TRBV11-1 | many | CASSFRLADTQETQYF
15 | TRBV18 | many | CASSPPYDGTDTQYF
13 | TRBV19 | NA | CASSIGGHYEQYF
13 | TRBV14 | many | CASSQRGEETQYF
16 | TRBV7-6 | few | CASSSYLAGGTDTQYF
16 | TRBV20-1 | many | CSALEERFSSYNEQFF
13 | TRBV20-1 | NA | CSARGRGIQPQHF
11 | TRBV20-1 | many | CSGDHSYGYTF
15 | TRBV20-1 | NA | CSASPLAGYGDEQFF
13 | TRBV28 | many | CASSLKPRYGYTF
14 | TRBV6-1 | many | CASRQTGLNYGYTF